This T cell receptor (beta chain) comes out of a study of T cells after yellow fever vaccination. General observations from the study: Contaminants from the bulk population, in the form of abundant clonotypes, could be found in FACS-sorted repertoires.

A process of 5'RACE template switching, which added a universal primer site and UMIs, was used to make TCR cDNA. Each CDR3 protein gets one entry after TCRdb re-called the 5' RACE reads with MiXCR. The sample has over 150,000 distinct CDR3 sequences, around 7.3% seen once. Germline CDR1 and CDR2: SGHTA and FQGNSA. V was pared by 2 bases and J by 2 bases, with 14 bases between. The CDR3 length is 16 residues. This clonotype came up a few times. The antigen remains unidentified. The chain combines TRBV7-2 with TRBJ2-3; D gene unclear. The sequence derives from a man between 18 and 29 years old who received the YFV17D yellow fever vaccine. Material: CD4+ T cells sorted from PBMCs, obtained more than 4 days after the first yellow fever vaccination. This chain's CDR3 is CASSLNGRSSTDTQYF. Here the CDR3 DNA reads TGTGCCAGCAGCTTAAACGGGCGGTCATCCACAGATACGCAGTATTTT.